This T cell receptor (beta chain) was documented in a study of shared clonotypes between healthy human individuals. Sequencing used immunoSEQ multiplex PCR; TCRdb keeps in-frame clones, though not all of them. The sample carries roughly 2.4 million clones, almost 96% recorded once. Trimming cost V 5 bases and J 0 bases, with 12 bases left between them. The CDR3 totals 15 residues. Germline loops: CDR1 MNHEY, CDR2 SVGAGI. The source of this sequence is a man younger than 30 in good health. Sequencing input: naive CD4+ T cells sorted from blood. As for subset: CD45RA+ positively selected. This rearrangement joins TRBV6-5 to TRBJ2-3; D may be TRBD2 (6 bases). The CDR3 DNA reads TGTGCCAGCAGTCCCCGGGGGTCTAGCACAGATACGCAGTATTTT. This translates into CASSPRGSSTDTQYF.